Shown below are 5 T cell receptor beta chains from a single sample sequenced in a study of T cell repertoires in cytomegalovirus infection. Via MiXCR, TCRdb re-called the reads, giving one row per CDR3 protein. The profile shows around 300,000 distinct CDR3 sequences, roughly 25% of them singletons. These receptors are not linked to any known antigen. Sequencing was performed on cultured PBMCs, taken from culture after CMV antigen stimulation. The receptors come from a human donor in good health (CMV status not recorded). Some clones in this sample may be carry-over from other donors' samples.

The chain links TRBV12-3 or TRBV12-4 to TRBJ2-7; D is perhaps TRBD2 (6 bases). This CDR3 has 13 residues. V was trimmed by 4 bases and J by 1 base, leaving 8 bases between them. CDR3 bases: TGTGCCAGCAGTTCGGGAGTATCCTACGAGCAGTACGTC. Amino acids: CASSSGVSYEQYV.

This chain joins TRBV11-3 and TRBJ1-1; D might be TRBD1 (5 bases). CDR3 length: 16 amino acids. With 0 bases removed from V and 2 bases from J, the gap between germline ends came to 13 bases. Germline loops: CDR1 SGHNT, CDR2 YENEEA. The CDR3, as DNA: TGTGCCAGCAGCTTAGATAACTGGCAGGGCAACACTGAAGCTTTCTTT. Its translation is CASSLDNWQGNTEAFF.

The chain employs TRBV3-1 and TRBJ1-1, with D perhaps TRBD1 (5 bases). In germline, CDR1 is LGHDT, CDR2 YNNKEL (reference sequence). Trimming cost V 2 bases and J 1 base, with 20 bases left between them. CDR3 length equals 18 residues. The CDR3 DNA is TGTGCCAGCAGCCAAAAGGACATGCTGGGGATTGGGAACACTGAAGCTTTCTTT. Its protein product is CASSQKDMLGIGNTEAFF.

The V and J genes are TRBV11-2 and TRBJ1-5; possibly TRBD1 for D (5 bases). V was clipped by 8 bases and J by 4 bases, with 21 bases between them. The CDR3 spans 16 residues. Germline values: CDR1 SGHAT, CDR2 FQNNGV. The CDR3 is CASALGGARGNQPQHF. Written as DNA, the CDR3 is TGTGCCAGCGCCTTAGGCGGTGCGAGGGGAAATCAGCCCCAGCATTTT.

The chain has TRBV29-1 and TRBJ2-7; TRBD2 matches at 8 bases. Germline V gene lookup returns CDR1 SQVTM and CDR2 ANQGSEA. The CDR3 sequence is 13 residues long. The V gene end was trimmed by 4 bases and the J gene end by 2 bases; junction bases not matched to a gene: 4. The CDR3 loop reads CSVVVSGTYEQYF. The CDR3 coding sequence is TGCAGCGTTGTGGTTAGCGGGACCTACGAGCAGTACTTC.